These 16 T cell receptor beta chains originate from one sample sequenced in a study of blood T cell repertoires in COVID-19. This table comes from immunoSEQ multiplex PCR, and its TCRdb copy is limited to in-frame clones, with some not included. The sample records about 210,000 clones, 75% to 85% being singletons. Material for sequencing was peripheral blood. These receptors were taken from a man in his forties or fifties with COVID-19, enrolled during active disease.

The chain joins TRBV15 to TRBJ2-5; 7 bases align to TRBD1. The CDR3 sequence is 19 residues long. The V and J ends lost 1 base and 0 bases, in that order; junction bases with no gene match: 14. Germline CDR1 LNHNV, CDR2 YYDKDF (reference sequence). This CDR3 reads CATSRGFRGQRMYQETQYF. The CDR3 bases are TGTGCCACCAGCAGAGGTTTTCGGGGACAGAGGATGTACCAAGAGACCCAGTACTTC.

CDR3 in DNA: TGTGCCTGGAGTGTAGGCGGGGGCAACTACAATGAGCAGTTCTTC. Translated, it gives CAWSVGGGNYNEQFF. This chain connects TRBV30 to TRBJ2-1; TRBD2 might be the D (7 bases). This CDR3 contains 15 residues. From germline, CDR1 is GTSNPN and CDR2 SVGIG (reference sequence). The V and J ends lost 0 bases and 3 bases respectively, with 12 bases between them.

This chain joins TRBV6-6 and TRBJ2-7; 8 bases fit TRBD1. The CDR3 spans 16 residues. CDR1 MNHNY and CDR2 SVGAGI come from the germline V gene (reference sequence). Losses at the gene ends were 6 bases for V and 2 bases for J; bases not matched to a gene: 12. The CDR3 reads CASRSNSGTGPYEQYF. In DNA, the CDR3 is TGTGCCAGCAGATCAAATAGTGGGACAGGACCCTACGAGCAGTACTTC.

This sequence joins TRBV2 and TRBJ1-5; D unresolved. The CDR3 totals 15 residues. The germline CDR1 and CDR2 sequences are SNHLY and FYNNEI. Trimming stripped 1 base from V and 0 bases from J, with 7 bases between. The CDR3: CASSEVSGSNQPQHF. The CDR3 DNA reads TGTGCCAGCAGTGAAGTTTCGGGTAGCAATCAGCCCCAGCATTTT.

This chain uses TRBV18 with TRBJ1-1; 10 bases are a match to TRBD1. The CDR3 is made up of 12 amino acids. The junction had 2 bases not matched to a gene; V was cut back by 3 bases and J by 10 bases. Germline lookup yields CDR1 KGHSH and CDR2 LQKENI. CDR3 sequence: CASSPRDRGAFF. CDR3 nucleotides: TGTGCCAGCTCACCCCGGGACAGGGGAGCTTTCTTT.

This sequence joins TRBV27 and TRBJ1-6; the D gene is possibly TRBD1 (6 bases). V lost 6 bases, J lost 4 bases, and 16 bases lay in between. The CDR3 loop spans 16 amino acids. Germline V lookup: CDR1 MNHEY, CDR2 SMNVEV (reference sequence). The CDR3 sequence is CASRILATGYNSPLHF. CDR3 DNA sequence: TGTGCCAGCAGGATCCTGGCCACAGGGTATAATTCACCCCTCCACTTT.

This clone was detected only once. This chain joins TRBV19 and TRBJ1-4, with D uncertain. V was pared by 10 bases and J by 6 bases, with 6 bases between. Germline CDR1 reads LNHDA; CDR2 reads SQIVND (reference sequence). This CDR3 has 10 residues. The CDR3 spells CATGDEKLFF. The CDR3, as DNA: TGTGCCACCGGGGATGAAAAACTGTTTTTT.

The gene calls are TRBV2 and TRBJ2-2; D is possibly TRBD2 (6 bases). The germline V and J ends were trimmed by 5 bases and 1 base, with 14 bases remaining between them. Germline assignment: CDR1 SNHLY and CDR2 FYNNEI. The CDR3 runs 16 residues. The CDR3 coding sequence is TGTGCCAGCAGTTCACCGGGACTCCAGAACACCGGGGAGCTGTTTTTT. It translates to CASSSPGLQNTGELFF.

This sequence joins TRBV7-2 and TRBJ1-5; D possibly corresponds to TRBD1 (6 bases). Trimming stripped 4 bases from V and 7 bases from J, with 14 bases between. The CDR3 has 14 residues. In germline, CDR1 is SGHTA, CDR2 FQGNSA. This chain's CDR3 is CASSSAGVWQPQHF. For the CDR3, the DNA is TGTGCCAGCAGCTCGGCAGGGGTCTGGCAGCCCCAGCATTTT.

V gene TRBV7-8 combines with J gene TRBJ1-2, with 7 bases identical to TRBD1. Germline CDR1 SGHVS, CDR2 FQNEAQ. Trimming removed 5 bases from V and 3 bases from J; junction bases left unmatched: 9. The CDR3 is 15 amino acids. The chain's CDR3 is CASSPRTGVHYGYTF. The DNA of the CDR3 is TGTGCCAGCAGCCCCCGAACAGGGGTCCACTATGGCTACACCTTC.

The chain has TRBV30 and TRBJ1-5; 11 positions agree with TRBD1. V shed 3 bases, J shed 6 bases, and the junction held 7 bases outside the gene matches. In germline, CDR1 is GTSNPN, CDR2 SVGIG (reference sequence). The CDR3 loop spans 15 amino acids. Here the CDR3 reads CAWSTRTGGVQPQHF. CDR3 in DNA: TGTGCCTGGAGCACCCGGACAGGGGGCGTTCAGCCCCAGCATTTT.

The rearrangement links TRBV12-3 or TRBV12-4 to TRBJ2-5; D is unclear. With 6 bases removed from V and 3 bases from J, the gap between germline ends came to 8 bases. The length of the CDR3 is 12 residues. The CDR3 is CASRLGEETQYF. CDR3 nucleotides: TGTGCCAGCAGGCTGGGCGAAGAGACCCAGTACTTC.

The V call is TRBV4-3, the J call TRBJ1-3, with 8 nucleotides matching TRBD1. CDR3 length equals 19 residues. The V gene's germline CDR1 is LGHNA and CDR2 YSLEER. Trimming took 0 bases from V and 2 from J; bases not matched to a gene: 12. DNA of the CDR3: TGCGCCAGCAGCCAAGATTTCGCAGGGGGCCCCGGGACTGGAAACACCATATATTTT. It specifies CASSQDFAGGPGTGNTIYF.

The chain uses TRBV18 and TRBJ2-6; tentative D call: TRBD2 (7 bases). Trimming shortened V by 4 bases and J by 0 bases, and 13 bases separated the two germline ends. The CDR3 is 17 residues long. The V gene's germline CDR1 is KGHSH and CDR2 LQKENI. This chain's CDR3 is CASSRAGQTSGANVLTF. The CDR3 nucleotides are TGTGCCAGCTCACGAGCGGGACAAACCTCTGGGGCCAACGTCCTGACTTTC.

The sample holds one count of this clone. V usage is TRBV27 and J usage is TRBJ2-5; 8 bases map to TRBD1. The V and J ends lost 8 bases and 0 bases, in that order; junction bases with no gene match: 17. This CDR3 region has 18 residues. Germline CDR1 is MNHEY and CDR2 is SMNVEV (reference sequence). CDR3 sequence (DNA): TGTGCCAGCTCAAGACGGCAGGGGGCTTTTCTGTACCAAGAGACCCAGTACTTC. Translating it yields CASSRRQGAFLYQETQYF.

The chain couples TRBV28 to TRBJ1-1, with 9 bases lining up with TRBD1. The germline V gene encodes CDR1 MDHEN and CDR2 SYDVKM. The CDR3 consists of 14 residues. The ends lost 6 bases at V and 3 bases at J; junction bases unmatched: 5. The CDR3 region has the DNA TGTGCCAGCAGAGAGGACAGGGGATACACTGAAGCTTTCTTT. Translating it yields CASREDRGYTEAFF.